Presented here are 29 T cell receptor beta chains from one specimen sequenced in a study of CD4+ T cells in melanoma. Sequencing was performed with immunoSEQ multiplex PCR; in TCRdb, only in-frame clones are kept and a portion is missing. The sample has 10,000 to 13,000 clones; approximately 71% are singletons. Sample: cells from a culture (not recorded whether cultured in vitro). These receptors were taken from a human donor with melanoma.

The V call is TRBV6-6, the J call TRBJ1-1; 7 bases line up with TRBD1. Looked up from germline, CDR1 is MNHNY and CDR2 is SVGAGI (reference sequence). This CDR3 has 15 amino acids. V gave up 5 bases and J gave up 5 bases; unmatched junction bases: 11. The CDR3 sequence: CASSDRQGGWTEAFF. In DNA, the CDR3 is TGTGCCAGCAGTGATAGACAGGGAGGTTGGACTGAAGCTTTCTTT.

The chain couples TRBV6-5 to TRBJ1-2; the match to TRBD1 covers 7 bases. From germline, CDR1 is MNHEY and CDR2 SVGAGI. V lost 8 bases and J lost 2; bases outside the gene matches: 2. The CDR3 is 12 amino acids. Written as DNA, the CDR3 is TGTGCCAGCGAACAGGGGAACTATGGCTACACCTTC. Translation gives CASEQGNYGYTF.

The chain combines TRBV5-1 with TRBJ2-3, with D unclear. Germline V gives CDR1 SGHRS, CDR2 YFSETQ. V was shortened by 0 bases and J by 0 bases, with 11 bases between the two germline ends. The CDR3 spans 16 residues. The CDR3 DNA follows: TGCGCCAGCAGCTTGGCGGCTTACCCTAGCACAGATACGCAGTATTTT. Translation: CASSLAAYPSTDTQYF.

The chain recombines TRBV11-3 with TRBJ1-1; D not certain. There are 14 residues in the CDR3. CDR1 and CDR2 from the germline V gene are SGHNT and YENEEA. V was trimmed by 5 bases and J by 4 bases, leaving 14 bases between them. CDR3 sequence (DNA): TGTGCCAGCAGCGCGCAAGGGCCCACCACTGAAGCTTTCTTT. Its translation: CASSAQGPTTEAFF.

This clone was counted only a few times. The V gene is TRBV2, the J gene TRBJ2-7; tentatively, D is TRBD1 (7 bases). Germline CDR1 and CDR2: SNHLY and FYNNEI. The CDR3 totals 13 residues. V lost 7 bases and J 0 bases, leaving 10 bases between the germline ends. For the CDR3, the DNA is TGTGCCAGCACAGGGGGGACCTCCTACGAGCAGTACTTC. Protein: CASTGGTSYEQYF. The full variable domain, completed using reference TRBV2 and TRBJ2-7, is EPEVTQTPSHQVTQMGQEVILRCVPISNHLYFYWYRQILGQKVEFLVSFYNNEISEKSEIFDDQFSVERPDGSNFTLKIRSTKLEDSAMYFCASTGGTSYEQYFGPGTRLTVT.

This clone has just one count. The rearrangement joins TRBV10-2 to TRBJ1-5; D uncertain. Trimming took 0 bases from V and 0 from J, leaving 6 bases between them. The CDR3 covers 15 residues. From germline, CDR1 is WSHSY and CDR2 SAAADI. The chain's CDR3 is CASSESDPSNQPQHF. The CDR3 DNA reads as TGCGCCAGCAGTGAGTCGGACCCTAGCAATCAGCCCCAGCATTTT.

The chain is built from TRBV29-1 and TRBJ2-1, with 11 bases that match TRBD2. V lost 0 bases and J lost 9; bases outside the gene matches: 7. Germline CDR1 SQVTM, CDR2 ANQGSEA. The CDR3 is made up of 15 amino acids. CDR3: CSVEEGSGGAGEQFF. CDR3 coding DNA: TGCAGCGTTGAAGAAGGTAGCGGGGGGGCAGGTGAGCAGTTCTTC.

The rearrangement uses TRBV4-1 and TRBJ2-7; D is unresolved. The CDR3 spans 15 residues. From germline, CDR1 is MGHRA and CDR2 YSYEKL. The V gene lost 0 bases and the J gene lost 1 base, with 10 bases spanning the gap. The CDR3 loop is CASSQDQARSYEQYF. CDR3 nucleotides: TGCGCCAGCAGCCAAGATCAAGCTAGATCCTACGAGCAGTACTTC.

The chain joins TRBV5-5 to TRBJ2-3; 10 positions agree with TRBD2. This CDR3 comprises 17 residues. Germline V gene lookup returns CDR1 SGHKS and CDR2 YYEKEE (reference sequence). The V and J ends lost 4 bases and 8 bases, in that order; junction bases with no gene match: 16. The CDR3 here is CASSTEGLASLSGTQYF. The CDR3 DNA sequence: TGTGCCAGCAGCACCGAGGGACTAGCGTCACTGTCTGGTACGCAGTATTTT.

This clone was seen a few times. This chain links TRBV5-1 with TRBJ2-1, with 8 bases aligning to TRBD1. The CDR3 totals 15 residues. Germline V gives CDR1 SGHRS, CDR2 YFSETQ. V was clipped by 4 bases and J by 9 bases; unmatched bases: 12. For the CDR3, the DNA is TGCGCCAGCAGCGCATCGACAGGGGCGGTCGGTGAGCAGTTCTTC. It yields the protein CASSASTGAVGEQFF.

This sequence joins TRBV6-6 and TRBJ1-5; the D gene is possibly TRBD1 (5 bases). The CDR3 has 14 residues. Looked up from germline, CDR1 is MNHNY and CDR2 is SVGAGI (reference sequence). V lost 2 bases, J lost 9 bases, and 14 bases lay in between. The CDR3 nucleotides read TGTGCCAGCAGTTACCGGGCGCTTAGGGGGCCCCAGCATTTT. This sequence encodes CASSYRALRGPQHF.

The DNA for the CDR3 is TGTGCCAGTAGGACAGCTGATCAGCCCCAGCATTTT. Translating it yields CASRTADQPQHF. The chain uses TRBV19 and TRBJ1-5; a possible D gene is TRBD1 (5 bases). Germline CDR1 and CDR2: LNHDA and SQIVND (reference sequence). The length of the CDR3 is 12 residues. The V and J ends lost 6 bases and 5 bases respectively, with 8 bases between them.

The rearrangement uses TRBV6-5 and TRBJ2-7, with 7 bases aligning to TRBD1. After removal of 10 bases from V and 2 bases from J, the junction contained 11 bases not matched to a gene. The germline gives CDR1 MNHEY, CDR2 SVGAGI. This CDR3 spans 14 amino acids. The CDR3 reads CATIQGKAAYEQYF. The DNA for the CDR3 is TGTGCCACCATACAGGGGAAGGCCGCCTACGAGCAGTACTTC.

The rearrangement uses TRBV7-3 and TRBJ1-1; 8 bases align to TRBD1. Losses at the gene ends were 3 bases for V and 3 bases for J; bases not matched to a gene: 3. CDR1 SGHTA and CDR2 FQGTGA come from the germline V gene. CDR3 length: 14 residues. CDR3 sequence (DNA): TGTGCCAGCAGCTTGGGACAGGCTCACACTGAAGCTTTCTTT. It specifies CASSLGQAHTEAFF. Filled out from reference TRBV7-3 and TRBJ1-1, the complete variable domain reads GAGVSQTPSNKVTEKGKYVELRCDPISGHTALYWYRQSLGQGPEFLIYFQGTGAADDSGLPNDRFFAVRPEGSVSTLKIQRTERGDSAVYLCASSLGQAHTEAFFGQGTRLTVV.

This clone was seen just once. The chain is built from TRBV5-6 and TRBJ2-5; TRBD2 aligns across 11 bases. In germline, CDR1 is SGHDT, CDR2 YYEEEE. The CDR3 runs to 15 residues. J gave up 1 base and V 3 bases, and 2 bases lay outside the gene matches. The CDR3 sequence: CASSSGTSGQETQYF. CDR3 bases: TGTGCCAGCAGCTCCGGGACTAGCGGCCAAGAGACCCAGTACTTC.

The rearrangement joins TRBV7-3 to TRBJ2-2, with TRBD1 matching over 9 bases. Losses at the gene ends were 5 bases for V and 4 bases for J; bases not matched to a gene: 5. Germline CDR1 SGHTA, CDR2 FQGTGA. CDR3 length: 15 residues. The CDR3 spells CASSPGTGFTGELFF. The CDR3 region has the DNA TGTGCCAGCAGCCCCGGGACAGGGTTCACCGGGGAGCTGTTTTTT.

The rearrangement joins TRBV5-1 to TRBJ1-1; D might be TRBD1 (5 bases). The CDR3 extends over 15 amino acids. Trimming stripped 1 base from V and 5 bases from J, with 15 bases between. Germline assignment: CDR1 SGHRS and CDR2 YFSETQ. CDR3 sequence (DNA): TGCGCCAGCAGCTTGAGGTTAGGGGCGGAAACTGAAGCTTTCTTT. Its translation is CASSLRLGAETEAFF.

This chain joins TRBV18 and TRBJ2-1; maybe TRBD1 (5 bases). The CDR3 spans 15 residues. V was pared by 6 bases and J by 1 base, with 13 bases between. The V gene's germline CDR1 is KGHSH and CDR2 LQKENI. This CDR3 is CASSLGRASYNEQFF. The CDR3 coding sequence is TGTGCCAGCTCTTTGGGCAGGGCATCCTACAATGAGCAGTTCTTC.

This rearrangement joins TRBV2 to TRBJ1-1, with 9 positions matching TRBD1. V was pared by 6 bases and J by 5 bases, with 4 bases of the junction left unmatched. This CDR3 has 13 residues. CDR1 SNHLY and CDR2 FYNNEI come from the germline V gene. CDR3 sequence: CASSGDRETEAFF. CDR3 DNA: TGTGCCAGCAGCGGGGACAGGGAGACTGAAGCTTTCTTT.

Here the CDR3 reads CASRQGARNTGELFF. CDR3 bases: TGTGCCAGCAGACAAGGGGCGAGAAACACCGGGGAGCTGTTTTTT. The gene calls are TRBV7-2 and TRBJ2-2; possible D gene TRBD1, 5 bases. With 6 bases removed from V and 2 bases from J, the gap between germline ends came to 13 bases. The CDR3 has 15 residues. Germline CDR1 and CDR2: SGHTA and FQGNSA.

The chain couples TRBV25-1 to TRBJ1-4; no clear D gene. The CDR3 has 11 residues. V dropped 6 bases and J dropped 4 bases, with 3 bases sitting between them. Germline lookup yields CDR1 MGHDK and CDR2 SYGVNS. The chain's CDR3 is CASRNNEKLFF. The DNA of the CDR3 is TGTGCCAGCAGAAATAATGAAAAACTGTTTTTT.

The chain recombines TRBV23-1 with TRBJ2-7; 7 bases map to TRBD1. TRBV23-1 is placed among ORFs of uncertain function. The CDR3 totals 16 residues. After removal of 0 bases from V and 5 bases from J, the junction contained 10 bases not matched to a gene. For the CDR3, the DNA is TGCGCCAGCAGTCAATCGGAGACAGGGAGTTCCGACGAGCAGTACTTC. Protein product: CASSQSETGSSDEQYF.

The chain employs TRBV4-1 and TRBJ2-7; D perhaps matches TRBD1 (6 bases). The CDR3 covers 19 residues. The V gene's germline CDR1 is MGHRA and CDR2 YSYEKL. The V end was cut by 2 bases, the J end by 1 base, with 24 bases between. The CDR3 DNA sequence: TGCGCCAGCAGCCAAAATACGATTCGAAATCGGGACATATCCTACGAGCAGTACTTC. This translates into CASSQNTIRNRDISYEQYF.

The count of this clone is one. The rearrangement uses TRBV5-1 and TRBJ2-7, with 9 bases matching TRBD2. This CDR3 is 16 amino acids long. V gave up 4 bases and J gave up 2 bases; unmatched junction bases: 10. The germline CDR1 and CDR2 sequences are SGHRS and YFSETQ. The CDR3 DNA reads as TGCGCCAGCAGCGTTGCGGGGGGGACTGGGACCTACGAGCAGTACTTC. Translating it yields CASSVAGGTGTYEQYF. Complete variable domain (other parts from reference TRBV5-1 and TRBJ2-7): KAGVTQTPRYLIKTRGQQVTLSCSPISGHRSVSWYQQTPGQGLQFLFEYFSETQRNKGNFPGRFSGRQFSNSRSEMNVSTLELGDSALYLCASSVAGGTGTYEQYFGPGTRLTVT.

The chain employs TRBV5-1 and TRBJ1-3, with 8 bases aligning to TRBD1. The V segment lost 7 bases and the J segment 3 bases; nucleotides outside the gene matches: 6. Germline V CDR1 and CDR2: SGHRS, YFSETQ. This CDR3 is built from 14 residues. In DNA form, the CDR3 reads TGCGCCAGCGGCCAGGGGGCTGGTGGAAACACCATATATTTT. The encoded protein is CASGQGAGGNTIYF.

The chain carries TRBV7-9 and TRBJ1-3; no reliable D call. With 3 bases removed from V and 0 bases from J, the gap between germline ends came to 21 bases. The CDR3 spans 19 residues. Germline assignment: CDR1 SEHNR and CDR2 FQNEAQ (reference sequence). The CDR3 is CASSFGPSQRPRSGNTIYF. The DNA of the CDR3 is TGTGCCAGCAGCTTTGGACCGTCCCAACGACCTCGCTCTGGAAACACCATATATTTT.

This clone was found a few times. J is TRBJ2-7 and V is TRBV2; possible D gene TRBD1, 6 bases. Trimming stripped 3 bases from V and 5 bases from J, with 14 bases between. The CDR3 spans 14 residues. Germline V gene data show CDR1 as SNHLY and CDR2 as FYNNEI. CDR3 DNA: TGTGCCAGCAGTGATTATTTCTCAGGGGACGAGCAGTACTTC. Amino acids: CASSDYFSGDEQYF. The full variable domain, its missing parts supplied by reference TRBV2 and TRBJ2-7, is EPEVTQTPSHQVTQMGQEVILRCVPISNHLYFYWYRQILGQKVEFLVSFYNNEISEKSEIFDDQFSVERPDGSNFTLKIRSTKLEDSAMYFCASSDYFSGDEQYFGPGTRLTVT.

In this sample, this clone turned up a few times. This sequence joins TRBV6-5 and TRBJ1-6, with 10 nucleotides matching TRBD1. J lost 8 bases, V lost 5 bases, and 3 bases had no gene match. Germline V gene lookup returns CDR1 MNHEY and CDR2 SVGAGI. There are 14 residues in the CDR3. DNA for the CDR3: TGTGCCAGCAGTGACAGGGGGCGAGATTCACCCCTCCACTTT. This translates into CASSDRGRDSPLHF.

The rearrangement links TRBV2 to TRBJ2-5; maybe TRBD2 (6 bases). CDR1 and CDR2 from the germline V gene are SNHLY and FYNNEI. The CDR3 runs 14 residues. The V and J ends lost 6 bases and 5 bases respectively, with 16 bases between them. The CDR3 DNA is TGTGCCAGCAGAAAGGGACTCTCGGGGGAGACCCAGTACTTC. It encodes CASRKGLSGETQYF.